These 8 T cell receptor beta chains were sequenced from one sample in a study of T cells after yellow fever vaccination. TCRdb called the 5' RACE reads again in MiXCR, with one record for every CDR3 protein. The table lists 550,000 to 750,000 distinct CDR3 sequences, about 13% of them singletons. This material consisted of PBMCs, taken on the day of the yellow fever booster vaccination. The receptors shown here come from a man between 25 and 39 years old who received the YFV17D yellow fever vaccine.

Concerning this clonotype itself: The conserved closing phenylalanine or tryptophan is absent in this CDR3, likely reflecting a read error. The rearrangement joins TRBV18 to TRBJ1-2; D uncertain. Germline V gene lookup returns CDR1 KGHSH and CDR2 LQKENI. The CDR3 length is 13 residues. V was cut by 3 bases and J by 4 bases, with 9 bases left in between. Here the CDR3 reads CASSPTITYGYTL. CDR3 sequence (DNA): TGTGCCAGCTCACCGACGATCACCTATGGCTACACCCTC.

The chain carries TRBV27 and TRBJ2-7, with 10 bases matching TRBD1. After removal of 3 bases from V and 6 bases from J, the junction contained 8 bases not matched to a gene. Germline V lookup: CDR1 MNHEY, CDR2 SMNVEV (reference sequence). The CDR3 contains 15 residues. The CDR3 reads CASSLGQGFVSEQYF. DNA for the CDR3: TGTGCCAGCAGTTTGGGACAGGGGTTTGTATCCGAGCAGTACTTC.

The CDR3 region is CASSYSAGQGATDTQYF. The CDR3 DNA reads as TGTGCCAGCAGTTACTCTGCGGGACAGGGGGCCACAGATACGCAGTATTTT. V is TRBV6-5 and J is TRBJ2-3; 12 bases agree with TRBD1. This CDR3 is 17 amino acids long. Germline-derived CDR1 and CDR2 are MNHEY and SVGAGI. V gave up 0 bases and J gave up 2 bases; unmatched junction bases: 3.

This sequence joins TRBV5-6 and TRBJ1-5; possible D gene TRBD1, 5 bases. The CDR3 is 12 amino acids. V gave up 7 bases and J gave up 5 bases, with 10 bases separating them. Germline V gene sequence: CDR1 SGHDT, CDR2 YYEEEE. The CDR3 bases are TGTGCCAGCTCGACAGCCGATCAGCCCCAGCATTTT. This gives the protein CASSTADQPQHF. The variable domain in full, with the rest retrieved from reference TRBV5-6 and TRBJ1-5, is DAGVTQSPTHLIKTRGQQVTLRCSPKSGHDTVSWYQQALGQGPQFIFQYYEEEERQRGNFPDRFSGHQFPNYSSELNVNALLLGDSALYLCASSTADQPQHFGDGTRLSIL.

The V call is TRBV24-1, the J call TRBJ2-5, with a weak D call TRBD1 (5 bases). Looked up from germline, CDR1 is KGHDR and CDR2 is SFDVKD. Deletions cut 1 base from V and 1 base from J, with 9 bases between. The CDR3 runs 15 residues. In DNA form, the CDR3 reads TGTGCCACCAGTGATTTCGTCCAGGGCCAAGAGACCCAGTACTTC. Translated: CATSDFVQGQETQYF.

The chain recombines TRBV3-1 with TRBJ2-2; D ambiguous. Trimming took 1 base from V and 7 from J, leaving 16 bases between them. The CDR3 has 16 amino acids. The germline CDR1 and CDR2 sequences are LGHDT and YNNKEL (reference sequence). The CDR3: CASSQGAGVSFGELFF. The CDR3 DNA sequence: TGTGCCAGCAGCCAAGGGGCTGGAGTGTCATTCGGGGAGCTGTTTTTT.

This chain uses TRBV20-1 with TRBJ2-4, with a weak D call TRBD2 (5 bases). Trimming shortened V by 6 bases and J by 0 bases, and 15 bases separated the two germline ends. Germline-derived CDR1 and CDR2 are DFQATT and SNEGSKA (reference sequence). The CDR3 is 15 residues long. This CDR3 reads CSAEGGPPAKNIQYF. DNA of the CDR3: TGCAGTGCAGAGGGCGGACCGCCAGCCAAAAACATTCAGTACTTC.

This clonotype has only a few counts. This chain connects TRBV27 to TRBJ2-7; D possibly corresponds to TRBD2 (5 bases). The V end lost 6 bases, the J end lost 2 bases, and 11 bases lay between the germline ends. The CDR3 has 13 amino acids. The germline V gene encodes CDR1 MNHEY and CDR2 SMNVEV (reference sequence). The CDR3, as DNA: TGTGCCAGCAGCGAGGGTACCACCTACGAGCAGTACTTC. This gives the protein CASSEGTTYEQYF.